Shown below are 25 T cell receptor beta chains from a single sample sequenced in a study of regulatory T cells in long-lasting Graves disease. Building of the TCR beta libraries involved iRepertoire HTBI primers and Arm-PCR of CDR3 regions. MiXCR, run by TCRdb on the multiplex PCR reads, gives a single entry per CDR3 protein. The sample consists of fewer than 350,000 distinct CDR3 sequences, roughly 18% of them appearing once. Indicated time point: newly diagnosed GD, antithyroid drugs for less than 3 months. Preparation of the TCR library used RNA extracted from PBMCs. Here the sequenced sample was peripheral blood mononuclear cells (PBMCs), taken at new diagnosis, from a patient treated with antithyroid drugs. The receptors stem from a female donor with Graves disease.

The chain carries TRBV5-1 and TRBJ2-3; D is unresolved. The CDR3 sequence is 15 residues long. Looked up from germline, CDR1 is SGHRS and CDR2 is YFSETQ. Deletions cut 0 bases from V and 0 bases from J, with 8 bases between. CDR3 protein: CASSLELESTDTQYF. The CDR3 nucleotides read TGCGCCAGCAGCTTGGAATTAGAAAGCACAGATACGCAGTATTTT.

This clonotype was counted many times. The rearrangement joins TRBV19 to TRBJ1-4; D might be TRBD1 (6 bases). V was clipped by 5 bases and J by 4 bases, with 14 bases between them. Germline assignment: CDR1 LNHDA and CDR2 SQIVND (reference sequence). The CDR3 runs to 15 residues. The CDR3 region is CASSFRQEVNEKLFF. The CDR3 DNA is TGTGCCAGTAGTTTCCGACAGGAGGTTAATGAAAAACTGTTTTTT.

The sample holds a few counts of this clonotype. The rearrangement links TRBV7-8 to TRBJ1-3; perhaps TRBD1 as D (6 bases). The length of the CDR3 is 14 residues. With 2 bases removed from V and 7 bases from J, the gap between germline ends came to 12 bases. CDR1 and CDR2 from the germline V gene are SGHVS and FQNEAQ. The CDR3: CASSLPSGANTIYF. The CDR3 bases are TGTGCCAGCAGCTTACCGTCGGGGGCGAACACCATATATTTT.

This clonotype came up a few times. This chain connects TRBV19 to TRBJ2-4; D is perhaps TRBD1 or TRBD2 (5 bases each). Germline loops: CDR1 LNHDA, CDR2 SQIVND (reference sequence). The CDR3 totals 15 residues. V was shortened by 8 bases and J by 4 bases, with 18 bases between the two germline ends. The CDR3: CASRGVTGNKNIQYF. The DNA for the CDR3 is TGTGCCAGTCGAGGGGTGACGGGCAATAAAAACATTCAGTACTTC.

Many counts were recorded for this clonotype. The rearrangement uses TRBV6-1 and TRBJ2-4, with D unclear. Germline CDR1 and CDR2: MNHNS and SASEGT. The V and J ends lost 2 bases and 0 bases respectively, with 11 bases between them. The CDR3 has 16 amino acids. This chain's CDR3 is CASSELKHLAKNIQYF. The CDR3 coding sequence is TGTGCCAGCAGTGAATTAAAGCATCTAGCCAAAAACATTCAGTACTTC.

This clonotype was seen at least ten times. V and J are TRBV15 and TRBJ2-1; 14 positions agree with TRBD2. The CDR3 extends over 18 amino acids. The ends lost 2 bases at V and 9 bases at J; junction bases unmatched: 12. Per germline, CDR1 LNHNV and CDR2 YYDKDF (reference sequence). CDR3 sequence: CATSRPNPGTSGRSEQFF. CDR3 in DNA: TGTGCCACCAGCAGACCCAATCCCGGGACTAGCGGGAGAAGTGAGCAGTTCTTC.

This clonotype was counted ten times or more. This chain joins TRBV10-3 and TRBJ2-7; D call uncertain. CDR1 ENHRY and CDR2 SYGVKD come from the germline V gene. Trimming removed 4 bases from V and 0 bases from J, with 10 bases in between. This CDR3 has 14 residues. CDR3 residues: CAISGPNTSYEQYF. CDR3 DNA sequence: TGTGCCATCAGTGGCCCGAACACCTCCTACGAGCAGTACTTC.

The chain carries TRBV7-2 and TRBJ2-7, with 11 bases matching TRBD1. The germline CDR1 and CDR2 sequences are SGHTA and FQGNSA. The CDR3 has 16 amino acids. Losses at the gene ends were 6 bases for V and 3 bases for J; bases not matched to a gene: 10. CDR3 protein: CASRPSGGTGGYEQYF. CDR3 coding DNA: TGTGCCAGCAGACCGTCGGGGGGGACAGGGGGCTACGAGCAGTACTTC.

This clonotype has ten or more counts. The chain is built from TRBV9 and TRBJ2-1; 9 bases agree with TRBD2. CDR3 length equals 16 residues. CDR1 and CDR2 from the germline V gene are SGDLS and YYNGEE. V was clipped by 3 bases and J by 2 bases; unmatched bases: 6. CDR3 region: CASSGGAGGPYNEQFF. DNA for the CDR3: TGTGCCAGCAGCGGTGGAGCGGGAGGCCCCTACAATGAGCAGTTCTTC.

The sample holds a few counts of this clonotype. The V and J genes are TRBV19 and TRBJ2-3; D might be TRBD1 (6 bases). The CDR3 runs 15 residues. V gave up 5 bases and J gave up 2 bases, with 14 bases separating them. The germline V gene has CDR1 LNHDA and CDR2 SQIVND (reference sequence). DNA for the CDR3: TGTGCCAGTAGTCTTGAGGACAGACTCACAGATACGCAGTATTTT. It yields the protein CASSLEDRLTDTQYF.

This clonotype was counted many times. This chain joins TRBV28 and TRBJ2-5, with 9 bases aligning to TRBD2. J was trimmed by 3 bases and V by 3 bases; bases with no gene match: 20. The germline CDR1 and CDR2 sequences are MDHEN and SYDVKM. The CDR3 length is 20 residues. The CDR3 coding sequence is TGTGCCAGCAGTTTTCCTGTATTGGGCGGGAGGGCCGGACCCGAAGAGACCCAGTACTTC. Translating gives CASSFPVLGGRAGPEETQYF. The whole variable domain, remainder taken from reference TRBV28 and TRBJ2-5, is DVKVTQSSRYLVKRTGEKVFLECVQDMDHENMFWYRQDPGLGLRLIYFSYDVKMKEKGDIPEGYSVSREKKERFSLILESASTNQTSMYLCASSFPVLGGRAGPEETQYFGPGTRLLVL.

This clonotype was recorded at least ten times. V gene TRBV11-3 combines with J gene TRBJ2-2; D remains unclear. V was shortened by 5 bases and J by 4 bases, with 20 bases between the two germline ends. CDR3 length: 17 amino acids. Germline-derived CDR1 and CDR2 are SGHNT and YENEEA. The CDR3 sequence is CASSPPNFPGVTGELFF. CDR3 coding DNA: TGTGCCAGCAGCCCTCCGAACTTCCCAGGAGTCACCGGGGAGCTGTTTTTT. The whole variable domain, remainder taken from reference TRBV11-3 and TRBJ2-2, is EAGVVQSPRYKIIEKKQPVAFWCNPISGHNTLYWYLQNLGQGPELLIRYENEEAVDDSQLPKDRFSAERLKGVDSTLKIQPAELGDSAVYLCASSPPNFPGVTGELFFGEGSRLTVL.

Regarding this clonotype: This likely reflects a read error, since a far larger clone is one base away. The chain employs TRBV11-2 and TRBJ2-1; 10 bases match TRBD1. Trimming removed 4 bases from V and 10 bases from J; junction bases left unmatched: 7. Germline CDR1 SGHAT, CDR2 FQNNGV. CDR3 length equals 14 residues. DNA of the CDR3: TGTGCCAGCAGCTCTGGACAGGGGGACTACGAGCAGTTCTTC. Translating it yields CASSSGQGDYEQFF.

This clonotype was seen at least ten times. The chain links TRBV9 to TRBJ2-2, with D possibly TRBD2 on 6 matching bases. Germline assignment: CDR1 SGDLS and CDR2 YYNGEE. The CDR3 has 17 residues. Trimming shortened V by 0 bases and J by 2 bases, and 14 bases separated the two germline ends. CDR3 region: CASSVDLPSDNTGELFF. The CDR3, as DNA: TGTGCCAGCAGCGTAGATCTCCCTAGCGATAACACCGGGGAGCTGTTTTTT.

This rearrangement joins TRBV25-1 to TRBJ2-7; D is unresolved. Germline loops: CDR1 MGHDK, CDR2 SYGVNS. CDR3 length: 11 residues. V was pared by 3 bases and J by 5 bases, with 5 bases between. CDR3 nucleotides: TGTGCCAGCAGTGACAACGACGAGCAGTACTTC. It encodes CASSDNDEQYF.

This clonotype was counted ten times or more. This chain connects TRBV3-1 to TRBJ1-1; D is ambiguous. The CDR3 has 14 residues. CDR1 is LGHDT and CDR2 is YNNKEL in the germline V gene (reference sequence). V lost 0 bases and J 0 bases, leaving 5 bases between the germline ends. This chain's CDR3 is CASSQDGLNTEAFF. In nucleotides, the CDR3 is TGTGCCAGCAGCCAAGACGGTCTGAACACTGAAGCTTTCTTT.

The chain carries TRBV30 and TRBJ2-3; D may be TRBD1 or TRBD2 (6 bases each). Trimming stripped 1 base from V and 6 bases from J, with 8 bases between. The CDR3 runs to 12 residues. CDR1 is GTSNPN and CDR2 is SVGIG in the germline V gene (reference sequence). The CDR3 coding sequence is TGTGCCTGGAGTGCGGGGGCGGATACGCAGTATTTT. It codes for CAWSAGADTQYF. Full variable domain (outside the CDR3, taken from reference TRBV30 and TRBJ2-3): SQTIHQWPATLVQPVGSPLSLECTVEGTSNPNLYWYRQAAGRGLQLLFYSVGIGQISSEVPQNLSASRPQDRQFILSSKKLLLSDSGFYLCAWSAGADTQYFGPGTRLTVL.

This sequence joins TRBV20-1 and TRBJ1-5; 8 bases map to TRBD1. V shed 1 base and J 2 bases; nucleotides not matched to a gene: 4. CDR3 length: 15 amino acids. Germline-derived CDR1 and CDR2 are DFQATT and SNEGSKA (reference sequence). DNA for the CDR3: TGCAGTGCTAGAGGACCGGGACAGGGCAATCAGCCCCAGCATTTT. Amino acid sequence: CSARGPGQGNQPQHF.

Regarding this clonotype: This may be a read error, as it is one base from a much larger clone. This chain connects TRBV6-1 to TRBJ2-1, with a weak D call TRBD2 (6 bases). The CDR3 runs to 14 residues. The germline CDR1 and CDR2 sequences are MNHNS and SASEGT. The CDR3 sequence is CASSDGSSYNGQFF. The DNA for the CDR3 is TGTGCCAGCAGTGACGGGAGCTCCTACAATGGGCAGTTCTTC.

This chain uses TRBV19 with TRBJ2-2; TRBD2 might be the D (5 bases). This CDR3 is 15 amino acids long. Germline CDR1 and CDR2: LNHDA and SQIVND (reference sequence). Trimming took off 5 bases at V and 6 bases at J, with 16 bases between the two ends. The CDR3 nucleotides are TGTGCCAGTAGTCCCCGGACTGCGCCGGCCGGGGAGCTGTTTTTT. This codes for CASSPRTAPAGELFF.

This clonotype was observed a handful of times. The CDR3 sequence: CASTILPKTGHMNTEAFF. CDR3 nucleotide sequence: TGTGCCAGTACTATTCTACCAAAAACGGGACACATGAACACTGAAGCTTTCTTT. The chain carries TRBV19 and TRBJ1-1; possible D gene TRBD1, 6 bases. Trimming cost V 7 bases and J 0 bases, with 24 bases left between them. The length of the CDR3 is 18 residues. Germline V CDR1 and CDR2: LNHDA, SQIVND (reference sequence).

The V call is TRBV5-1, the J call TRBJ2-1; no clear D gene. CDR3 length: 13 residues. In germline, CDR1 is SGHRS, CDR2 YFSETQ. V was trimmed by 2 bases and J by 8 bases, leaving 11 bases between them. CDR3 DNA sequence: TGCGCCAGCAGCTTCGGCCCGATGGATGAGCAGTTCTTC. Translated: CASSFGPMDEQFF.

Worth noting for this clonotype: Being one base from a much bigger clone, this may be a read error. The chain uses TRBV20-1 and TRBJ1-5, with TRBD1 as a possible D gene (6 bases). The germline gives CDR1 DFQATT, CDR2 SNEGSKA (reference sequence). This CDR3 is 16 amino acids long. Here the CDR3 DNA reads TGCAGTGCTACATTTCCCGGCAGGGGTAGCAATCATCCCCAGCATTTT. It yields the protein CSATFPGRGSNHPQHF.

J is TRBJ2-7 and V is TRBV27; no definite D call. CDR3 length: 15 amino acids. Between the trimmed V and J ends, which lost 4 bases and 4 bases, there was a span of 17 bases. Germline loops: CDR1 MNHEY, CDR2 SMNVEV (reference sequence). Here the CDR3 reads CASSSDAIGKYEQYF. DNA for the CDR3: TGTGCCAGCAGTTCCGACGCGATTGGAAAGTACGAGCAGTACTTC.

Of note for this clonotype: This may be a read error: a much more frequent sequence differs by one nucleotide. CDR3 amino acids: CASSYLTGAGGNYGYTF. CDR3 DNA sequence: TGTGCCAGCAGTTATCTGACCGGGGCAGGTGGAAACTATGGCTACACCTTC. V usage is TRBV6-2 or TRBV6-3 and J usage is TRBJ1-2, with D possibly TRBD1 on 5 matching bases. V was clipped by 3 bases and J by 2 bases, with 19 bases between them. This CDR3 comprises 17 residues. Germline lookup yields CDR1 MNHEY and CDR2 SVGEGT.